These T cell receptor beta chains were read from a single sample in a study of CD8+ T cells in alopecia areata. Sequencing was performed with immunoSEQ multiplex PCR; in TCRdb, only in-frame clones are kept and a portion is missing. The profile covers some 200,000 clones, with 60% appearing a single time and 3.3% taken by the ten largest. Sequencing used CD4+ T cells sorted from blood, obtained at week 4, from a patient treated with tofacitinib. These receptor sequences come from a human donor with alopecia areata. Both conserved end residues are part of each CDR3.

V: TRBV15
J: TRBJ1-2
CDR3: CATSREGAANYGYTF

V: TRBV30
J: TRBJ1-3
CDR3: CAWSDLDTIYF

V: TRBV2
J: TRBJ1-2
CDR3: CASKRGVGKSYGYTF

V: TRBV4-1
J: TRBJ2-5
CDR3: CASSRPGRQETQYF

V: TRBV29-1
J: TRBJ2-1
CDR3: CSVDRTYNEQFF

V: TRBV27
J: TRBJ1-1
CDR3: CASSLRLISNTEAFF

V: TRBV4-1
J: TRBJ2-1
CDR3: CASSQVSSSEQFF

V: TRBV30
J: TRBJ2-4
CDR3: CAWSIRGINIQYF

V: TRBV30
J: TRBJ1-5
CDR3: CAWSPSPNQPQHF

V: TRBV5-6
J: TRBJ1-2
CDR3: CASSFGPGDGYTF

V: TRBV29-1
J: TRBJ2-7
CDR3: CSVGDGVYEQYF

V: TRBV5-1
J: TRBJ1-1
CDR3: CASSPGMEFGTEAFF

V: TRBV20-1
J: TRBJ1-2
CDR3: CSARDLDGYTF

V: TRBV5-4
J: TRBJ1-1
CDR3: CASSFSGREYTEAFF

V: TRBV9
J: TRBJ1-1
CDR3: CASSPPQGNTEAFF

V: TRBV28
J: TRBJ2-7
CDR3: CASSSSGTGTYEQYF

V: TRBV5-6
J: TRBJ2-2
CDR3: CASSTAGYLAGGPTGELFF

V: TRBV29-1
J: TRBJ2-5
CDR3: CSVGQSQETQYF

V: TRBV29-1
J: TRBJ1-2
CDR3: CSVPGQGANGYTF

V: TRBV27
J: TRBJ1-2
CDR3: CASSFIRQGGRGYTF

V: TRBV25-1
J: TRBJ1-3
CDR3: CASSATRVAGNTIYF

V: TRBV29-1
J: TRBJ1-2
CDR3: CSVGDSRGYTF

V: TRBV5-4
J: TRBJ1-1
CDR3: CASSPTGLTMNTEAFF

V: TRBV9
J: TRBJ2-1
CDR3: CASSVGFGGGAEEQFF

V: TRBV7-2
J: TRBJ2-5
CDR3: CASSFGRGFQETQYF

V: TRBV29-1
J: TRBJ2-7
CDR3: CSVEGRGLSSYEQYF

V: TRBV28
J: TRBJ1-6
CDR3: CASSFRGSPLHF

V: TRBV29-1
J: TRBJ2-7
CDR3: CSVVGTGVSYEQYF

V: TRBV5-6
J: TRBJ1-6
CDR3: CASSWDRGENSPLHF

V: TRBV18
J: TRBJ2-3
CDR3: CASSPGPSVDTQYF

V: TRBV18
J: TRBJ1-5
CDR3: CASSQGNQPQHF

V: TRBV25-1
J: TRBJ2-3
CDR3: CATKDRSTDTQYF

V: TRBV30
J: TRBJ1-2
CDR3: CAGGGNYGYTF

V: TRBV29-1
J: TRBJ2-7
CDR3: CSVERALTEEQYF

V: TRBV29-1
J: TRBJ1-5
CDR3: CSVADRGLQPQHF

V: TRBV23-1
J: TRBJ2-5
CDR3: CASTDREETQYF

V: TRBV19
J: TRBJ1-1
CDR3: CASSIRTAAYTEAFF

V: TRBV7-2
J: TRBJ1-1
CDR3: CASSLLSDTEAFF

V: TRBV30
J: TRBJ2-5
CDR3: CAWKEAAHGTQYF

V: TRBV29-1
J: TRBJ2-7
CDR3: CSVKTGAEQYF

V: TRBV30
J: TRBJ1-1
CDR3: CAQTGGGGAEAFF

V: TRBV30
J: TRBJ2-1
CDR3: CAWSAGTSGHNEQFF

V: TRBV4-3
J: TRBJ2-6
CDR3: CASSQAGQRGTGANVLTF

V: TRBV5-1
J: TRBJ1-2
CDR3: CASSLDGTPYGYTF

V: TRBV19
J: TRBJ1-2
CDR3: CASSKGINYGYTF

V: TRBV7-9
J: TRBJ1-1
CDR3: CASSWGTDNTEAFF

V: TRBV19
J: TRBJ1-5
CDR3: CASSVPGGGNQPQHF

V: TRBV6-6
J: TRBJ1-1
CDR3: CASSYRSGHTEAFF

V: TRBV10-3
J: TRBJ2-2
CDR3: CAISESGDGRGSNTGELFF

V: TRBV7-2
J: TRBJ1-1
CDR3: CASSLTVDTEAFF